This passage covers 6 T cell receptor beta chains from one sample sequenced in a study of T-cell reconstitution after alpha-beta-depleted transplantation in children (dated by TCRdb to the mid-2010s). The time point label here, explained by the study, means: day 60 (about 2 months) after transplantation. The meaning of the sample's treatment or condition label: allogeneic hematopoietic cell transplantation with graft depleted of TCRalphabeta T cells and CD19 B cells. Library preparation used PCR. The listed sequencing device is Illumina HiSeq 2500. To normalize quantification of the TCRbeta repertoire, the TCR libraries were built with molecular barcoding that relied on unique molecular identifiers. TCRdb applied fastp at Q25 and MiXCR to the public reads, then kept only in-frame beta chains. One record per CDR3 amino acid sequence lists the most common genes and DNA. The sample table contains tens of thousands of distinct CDR3 sequences; only one count was recorded for around 6% of them. The biggest ten clones account for about a quarter of the sample.

The research as a whole found: The apparently early recovery of alphabetaT-cell counts about two months after transplant reportedly depended on only several hundred rapidly expanded clones that came from non-depleted graft cells.

No cognate antigen is known for these TCRs. This specimen was peripheral blood, taken 60 days after TCRalphabeta/CD19-depleted stem cell transplant. These receptor sequences come from a child younger than two who had a stem cell transplant for acute myeloid leukemia, so the T cells may come from the graft donor.

This clonotype has more than one count but fewer than ten. The chain links TRBV11-2 to TRBJ2-2; D gene uncertain. CDR1 is SGHAT and CDR2 is FQNNGV in the germline V gene. Trimming cost V 2 bases and J 2 bases, with 15 bases left between them. The CDR3 sequence is 17 residues long. CDR3: CASSLFPAAPNTGELFF. CDR3 bases: TGTGCCAGCAGCTTATTTCCCGCGGCACCCAACACCGGGGAGCTGTTTTTT.

A few counts support this clonotype. The chain employs TRBV7-6 and TRBJ2-7, with 7 nucleotides matching TRBD1. Per germline, CDR1 SGHVS and CDR2 FNYEAQ. The CDR3 spans 15 residues. Unmatched junction bases numbered 2, after V lost 0 bases and J lost 0 bases. CDR3 loop: CASSLAGDSSYEQYF. In DNA form, the CDR3 reads TGTGCCAGCAGCTTAGCCGGGGACAGCTCCTACGAGCAGTACTTC. Full variable domain (missing parts from reference TRBV7-6 and TRBJ2-7): GAGVSQSPRYKVTKRGQDVALRCDPISGHVSLYWYRQALGQGPEFLTYFNYEAQQDKSGLPNDRFSAERPEGSISTLTIQRTEQRDSAMYRCASSLAGDSSYEQYFGPGTRLTVT.

This clonotype was counted at least ten times. The chain recombines TRBV7-2 with TRBJ2-7; 12 nucleotides match TRBD2. The germline V gene has CDR1 SGHTA and CDR2 FQGNSA. V gave up 0 bases and J gave up 3 bases; unmatched junction bases: 3. The CDR3 is made up of 16 amino acids. The CDR3 loop reads CASSLARTSGIYEQYF. The CDR3 nucleotides read TGTGCCAGCAGCTTAGCGCGGACTAGCGGGATCTACGAGCAGTACTTC.

This clonotype was picked up many times. V is TRBV9 and J is TRBJ2-1, with 12 bases aligning to TRBD2. V was clipped by 4 bases and J by 7 bases; unmatched bases: 9. The CDR3 covers 16 residues. The germline gives CDR1 SGDLS, CDR2 YYNGEE. CDR3 residues: CASSNPTSGGGNEQFF. The CDR3 DNA sequence: TGTGCCAGCAGCAACCCGACTAGCGGGGGCGGGAATGAGCAGTTCTTC.

There are many counts of this clonotype. The chain combines TRBV12-3 or TRBV12-4 with TRBJ2-3, with TRBD2 matching over 8 bases. Losses at the gene ends were 5 bases for V and 2 bases for J; bases not matched to a gene: 6. The CDR3 runs to 15 residues. The CDR3 reads CASSLRTSFTDTQYF. CDR3 DNA sequence: TGTGCCAGCAGTCTCCGGACTAGCTTCACAGATACGCAGTATTTT.

Notes on this clonotype: This sequence may be a read error, since a much larger clone differs from it by one base. J is TRBJ2-1 and V is TRBV5-5; D gene ambiguous. The CDR3 is 14 amino acids. Germline V gene data show CDR1 as SGHKS and CDR2 as YYEKEE (reference sequence). The ends were cut back, 2 bases at V and 1 base at J, with 7 bases in the middle. CDR3 nucleotide sequence: TGTGCCAGCAGCTTTTACAGATCCTACAATGAGCAGTTCTTC. Encoded protein: CASSFYRSYNEQFF.